The next 24 T cell receptor beta chains were all read from a single sample in a study of shared clonotypes between healthy human individuals. Using immunoSEQ multiplex PCR, the repertoire was profiled, and TCRdb retains in-frame clones only, with some absent. The sample lists over a million clones, approximately 96% occurring once. Sequenced: naive CD4+ T cells sorted from blood. Subset described: CD45RA+ positively selected. The receptors derive from a man aged 30-40 years in good health.

The sample holds one count of this clone. J is TRBJ2-5 and V is TRBV19, with a possible D match to TRBD1 (5 bases). Germline V gene sequence: CDR1 LNHDA, CDR2 SQIVND (reference sequence). Trimming cost V 3 bases and J 1 base, with 9 bases left between them. The CDR3 consists of 14 residues. This CDR3 reads CASSIAGPQETQYF. In DNA form, the CDR3 reads TGTGCCAGTAGTATCGCAGGGCCCCAAGAGACCCAGTACTTC.

V usage is TRBV10-3 and J usage is TRBJ1-1; D gene uncertain. Between the trimmed V and J ends, which lost 3 bases and 3 bases, there was a span of 8 bases. In germline, CDR1 is ENHRY, CDR2 SYGVKD. CDR3 length equals 13 residues. CDR3 in amino acids: CAISETAYTEAFF. In DNA, the CDR3 is TGTGCCATCAGTGAAACAGCTTACACTGAAGCTTTCTTT.

Only one count was recorded for this clone. The chain carries TRBV10-2 and TRBJ2-7; D is unclear. This CDR3 is built from 12 residues. Trimming cost V 6 bases and J 2 bases, with 8 bases left between them. Per the germline V gene, CDR1 is WSHSY and CDR2 is SAAADI. CDR3 residues: CASSRITYEQYF. CDR3 bases: TGCGCCAGCAGCAGGATAACCTACGAGCAGTACTTC.

V usage is TRBV5-6 and J usage is TRBJ2-2; the match to TRBD1 covers 10 bases. The V gene's germline CDR1 is SGHDT and CDR2 YYEEEE. V lost 4 bases and J lost 1; bases outside the gene matches: 7. The CDR3 runs to 17 residues. CDR3 nucleotide sequence: TGTGCCAGCAGCGCTACAGACAGGGGGCGGAACACCGGGGAGCTGTTTTTT. Its translation is CASSATDRGRNTGELFF.

V gene TRBV11-2 combines with J gene TRBJ2-5, with D perhaps matching TRBD1 or TRBD2 (5 bases each). The CDR3 is 14 amino acids. V was pared by 4 bases and J by 7 bases, with 16 bases between. Germline values: CDR1 SGHAT, CDR2 FQNNGV. The CDR3 region has the DNA TGTGCCAGCAGCTCGCAGGACTGGGGGAGGACCCAGTACTTC. Translation gives CASSSQDWGRTQYF.

The chain employs TRBV7-2 and TRBJ2-3; TRBD2 aligns across 12 bases. Germline-derived CDR1 and CDR2 are SGHTA and FQGNSA. The CDR3 totals 14 residues. V shed 5 bases, J shed 5 bases, and the junction held 2 bases outside the gene matches. The CDR3 DNA is TGTGCCAGCAGCCAGGGACTAGCGGGAGATACGCAGTATTTT. As protein: CASSQGLAGDTQYF.

A single count supports this clone. The V and J genes are TRBV11-2 and TRBJ2-1; D call uncertain. Trimming shortened V by 5 bases and J by 8 bases, and 10 bases separated the two germline ends. The CDR3 runs 12 residues. In germline, CDR1 is SGHAT, CDR2 FQNNGV. CDR3 in amino acids: CASSPKVDEQFF. Here the CDR3 DNA reads TGTGCCAGCAGCCCTAAGGTGGATGAGCAGTTCTTC.

The chain joins TRBV10-1 to TRBJ2-2, with D possibly TRBD2 on 7 matching bases. CDR3 size: 15 residues. The V gene lost 2 bases and the J gene lost 5 bases, with 12 bases spanning the gap. The V gene's germline CDR1 is WNHNN and CDR2 SYGVQD (reference sequence). The CDR3 spells CASSERGAGTGELFF. The CDR3 coding sequence is TGCGCCAGCAGTGAGCGGGGGGCAGGGACCGGGGAGCTGTTTTTT.

The DNA for the CDR3 is TGTGCCAGCAGCTTAGCCAGTACGGGGGGCAATCAGCCCCAGCATTTT. It yields the protein CASSLASTGGNQPQHF. The J gene is TRBJ1-5, the V gene TRBV7-2; tentatively, D is TRBD1 (5 bases). CDR1 and CDR2 (germline): SGHTA, FQGNSA. The CDR3 is made up of 16 amino acids. V was shortened by 0 bases and J by 2 bases, with 11 bases between the two germline ends.

This chain uses TRBV7-9 with TRBJ2-2; TRBD1 might be the D (6 bases). Germline lookup yields CDR1 SEHNR and CDR2 FQNEAQ (reference sequence). The CDR3 runs 13 residues. V was trimmed by 7 bases and J by 5 bases, leaving 11 bases between them. The CDR3 nucleotides are TGTGCCAGCACCCGACAGGAGACCGGGGAGCTGTTTTTT. The encoded protein is CASTRQETGELFF.

The V gene is TRBV5-6, the J gene TRBJ2-3; D gene unclear. The CDR3 length is 11 residues. CDR1 and CDR2 (germline): SGHDT, YYEEEE. The V end lost 3 bases, the J end lost 8 bases, and 7 bases lay between the germline ends. In DNA, the CDR3 is TGTGCCAGCAGCTCAGGCCCTACGCAGTATTTT. Its protein product is CASSSGPTQYF.

The V call is TRBV5-6, the J call TRBJ1-2, with TRBD1 as a possible D gene (5 bases). The ends were cut back, 2 bases at V and 3 bases at J, with 14 bases in the middle. Germline V gene data show CDR1 as SGHDT and CDR2 as YYEEEE. This CDR3 spans 15 amino acids. The CDR3 DNA is TGTGCCAGCAGCTTACGACAGAAATTGGACTATGGCTACACCTTC. It codes for CASSLRQKLDYGYTF.

The J gene is TRBJ2-1, the V gene TRBV10-3; 10 bases are a match to TRBD2. V dropped 3 bases and J dropped 4; count of bases not matched to a gene: 18. The CDR3 sequence is 20 residues long. Germline V gene sequence: CDR1 ENHRY, CDR2 SYGVKD. The DNA for the CDR3 is TGTGCCATCAGTGATTCTAGGGCTAGCGGGGGAGAGAGGGGGTACAATGAGCAGTTCTTC. Translated: CAISDSRASGGERGYNEQFF.

V gene TRBV18 combines with J gene TRBJ1-5; 7 bases are shared with TRBD1. This CDR3 region has 16 residues. V was clipped by 6 bases and J by 3 bases; unmatched bases: 11. CDR1 is KGHSH and CDR2 is LQKENI in the germline V gene. CDR3 DNA sequence: TGTGCCAGCTCCCTGTCTTCGGGACAGATCAATCAGCCCCAGCATTTT. The encoded protein is CASSLSSGQINQPQHF.

The chain is built from TRBV28 and TRBJ2-5; 8 bases fit TRBD1. The V segment lost 6 bases and the J segment 5 bases; nucleotides outside the gene matches: 11. CDR3 length: 15 amino acids. The germline V gene encodes CDR1 MDHEN and CDR2 SYDVKM. Here the CDR3 reads CASSPDRGGGETQYF. The CDR3 region has the DNA TGTGCCAGCAGCCCCGACAGGGGTGGTGGGGAGACCCAGTACTTC.

V and J are TRBV5-1 and TRBJ1-5; D unresolved. The germline gives CDR1 SGHRS, CDR2 YFSETQ. The CDR3 contains 13 residues. V was trimmed by 0 bases and J by 3 bases, leaving 4 bases between them. CDR3 amino acids: CASSLGANQPQHF. Written as DNA, the CDR3 is TGCGCCAGCAGCTTGGGAGCCAATCAGCCCCAGCATTTT.

CDR3 sequence: CASSDPGDNYGYTF. The CDR3 DNA sequence: TGTGCCAGCAGTGACCCGGGGGACAACTATGGCTACACCTTC. The chain carries TRBV25-1 and TRBJ1-2; maybe TRBD1 (5 bases). The ends were cut back, 3 bases at V and 2 bases at J, with 10 bases in the middle. Per germline, CDR1 MGHDK and CDR2 SYGVNS. CDR3 size: 14 residues.

The V call is TRBV28, the J call TRBJ1-5, with TRBD1 identical over 7 bases. The V gene's germline CDR1 is MDHEN and CDR2 SYDVKM. CDR3 length: 15 residues. Germline trimming cut 2 bases from V and 4 bases from J; bases unmatched to any gene: 5. In nucleotides, the CDR3 is TGTGCCAGCAGTTTACTGGGACAGTTGAATCAGCCCCAGCATTTT. Translation gives CASSLLGQLNQPQHF. Full variable domain (remainder filled in from reference TRBV28 and TRBJ1-5): DVKVTQSSRYLVKRTGEKVFLECVQDMDHENMFWYRQDPGLGLRLIYFSYDVKMKEKGDIPEGYSVSREKKERFSLILESASTNQTSMYLCASSLLGQLNQPQHFGDGTRLSIL.

This chain joins TRBV7-2 and TRBJ1-4; the match to TRBD1 covers 10 bases. V gave up 7 bases and J gave up 7 bases; unmatched junction bases: 18. Germline-derived CDR1 and CDR2 are SGHTA and FQGNSA. The CDR3 is 18 amino acids. The CDR3 protein is CASTPQPTGGWPSEKLFF. DNA of the CDR3: TGTGCCAGCACACCTCAGCCGACAGGGGGCTGGCCGAGTGAAAAACTGTTTTTT.

The chain links TRBV19 to TRBJ2-1; D perhaps matches TRBD1 (5 bases). The germline V gene has CDR1 LNHDA and CDR2 SQIVND (reference sequence). CDR3 size: 14 residues. Trimming took off 3 bases at V and 4 bases at J, with 10 bases between the two ends. DNA for the CDR3: TGTGCCAGTAGTATTGGGGCGGAATACAATGAGCAGTTCTTC. It specifies CASSIGAEYNEQFF. Complete variable domain (other parts from reference TRBV19 and TRBJ2-1): DGGITQSPKYLFRKEGQNVTLSCEQNLNHDAMYWYRQDPGQGLRLIYYSQIVNDFQKGDIAEGYSVSREKKESFPLTVTSAQKNPTAFYLCASSIGAEYNEQFFGPGTRLTVL.

This clone has just a few counts. The gene calls are TRBV20-1 and TRBJ1-1; tentatively, D is TRBD1 (6 bases). Looked up from germline, CDR1 is DFQATT and CDR2 is SNEGSKA (reference sequence). Trimming pared 6 bases from V and 5 bases from J, leaving 10 bases between. The CDR3 runs 11 residues. CDR3 sequence (DNA): TGCAGTGCAGCAGGGGAGACTGAAGCTTTCTTT. This gives the protein CSAAGETEAFF.

This chain joins TRBV2 and TRBJ1-1, with 8 bases aligning to TRBD1. Germline trimming cut 6 bases from V and 6 bases from J; bases unmatched to any gene: 15. The CDR3 covers 16 residues. CDR1 SNHLY and CDR2 FYNNEI come from the germline V gene. In DNA, the CDR3 is TGTGCCAGCAGCGGGTTTAGGACAGGGACCAACCCTGAAGCTTTCTTT. This sequence encodes CASSGFRTGTNPEAFF.

The V gene is TRBV5-8, the J gene TRBJ2-5; tentatively, D is TRBD1 (6 bases). CDR1 and CDR2 from the germline V gene are SGHTS and YDEGEE. V was pared by 4 bases and J by 2 bases, with 12 bases between. The CDR3 has 14 residues. The CDR3 reads CASSPIGGQETQYF. The CDR3, as DNA: TGTGCCAGCAGCCCCATAGGGGGACAAGAGACCCAGTACTTC.

The chain joins TRBV7-2 to TRBJ1-2, with 8 positions matching TRBD1. CDR1 is SGHTA and CDR2 is FQGNSA in the germline V gene. J was trimmed by 9 bases and V by 0 bases; bases with no gene match: 6. CDR3 length equals 14 residues. DNA of the CDR3: TGTGCCAGCAGCTTAGCGGCAGGGGGCGAAAGCTACACCTTC. Its translation is CASSLAAGGESYTF.